This T cell receptor beta chain emerged from a study of identical twins. General observations from the study: Cord blood's abundant beta clonotypes had fewer insertions, unlike memory repertoires. Models underestimated TCR alpha sharing (out-of-frame) in monozygotic twins. Excess sharing between twins was weaker in beta out-of-frame sequences.

On this clonotype itself: Its target is not known. This may come from a read error, since a much larger clone is one base off.

TCRdb used MiXCR to reprocess the 5' RACE reads, holding one entry per CDR3 protein. The sample includes about 240,000 distinct CDR3 sequences, over 9.5% seen only once; the top ten take approximately 9.1%. Each donor was a healthy Caucasian. This CDR3 spans 19 amino acids. CDR1 is MNHEY, CDR2 SMNVEV, per germline (reference sequence). This receptor was taken from a man in his forties or fifties in good health. Sequenced sample: memory T cells sorted from blood. The genes are TRBV27 and TRBJ1-5; possible D gene TRBD1, 6 bases. This CDR3 is CASSTKPPGQDYSNQPQRF. The CDR3 DNA reads as TGTGCCAGCAGTACGAAACCTCCGGGACAAGATTATAGCAATCAGCCCCAGCGTTTT.